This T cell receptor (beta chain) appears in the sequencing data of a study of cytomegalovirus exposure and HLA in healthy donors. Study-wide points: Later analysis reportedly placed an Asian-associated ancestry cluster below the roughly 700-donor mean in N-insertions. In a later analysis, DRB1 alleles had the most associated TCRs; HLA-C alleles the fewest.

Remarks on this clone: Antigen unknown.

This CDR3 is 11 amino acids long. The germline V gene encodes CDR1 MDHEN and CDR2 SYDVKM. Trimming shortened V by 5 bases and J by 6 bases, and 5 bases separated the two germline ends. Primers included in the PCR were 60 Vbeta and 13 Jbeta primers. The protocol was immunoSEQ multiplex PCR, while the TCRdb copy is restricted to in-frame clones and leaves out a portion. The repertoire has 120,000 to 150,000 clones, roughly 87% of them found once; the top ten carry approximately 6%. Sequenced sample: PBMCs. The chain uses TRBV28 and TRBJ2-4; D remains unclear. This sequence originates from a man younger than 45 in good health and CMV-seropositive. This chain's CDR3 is CASSPGNIQYF. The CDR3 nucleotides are TGTGCCAGCAGTCCCGGAAACATTCAGTACTTC. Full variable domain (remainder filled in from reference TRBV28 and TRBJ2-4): DVKVTQSSRYLVKRTGEKVFLECVQDMDHENMFWYRQDPGLGLRLIYFSYDVKMKEKGDIPEGYSVSREKKERFSLILESASTNQTSMYLCASSPGNIQYFGAGTRLSVL.